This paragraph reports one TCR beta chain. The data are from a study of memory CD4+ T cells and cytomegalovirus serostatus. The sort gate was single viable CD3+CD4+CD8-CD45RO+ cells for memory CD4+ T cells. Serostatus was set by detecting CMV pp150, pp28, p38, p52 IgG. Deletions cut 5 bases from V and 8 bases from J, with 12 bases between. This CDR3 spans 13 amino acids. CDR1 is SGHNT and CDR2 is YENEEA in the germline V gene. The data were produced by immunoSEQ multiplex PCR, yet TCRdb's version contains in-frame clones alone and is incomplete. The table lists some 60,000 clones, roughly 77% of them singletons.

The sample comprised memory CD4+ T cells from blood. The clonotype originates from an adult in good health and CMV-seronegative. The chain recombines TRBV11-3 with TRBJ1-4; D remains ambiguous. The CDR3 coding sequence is TGTGCCAGCAGCCCAGATTCCCCAGAAAAACTGTTTTTT. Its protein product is CASSPDSPEKLFF.